The 20 T cell receptor beta chains below all came from one sample that was sequenced in a study of identical twins. MiXCR, run by TCRdb on the 5' RACE reads, gives a single entry per CDR3 protein. The repertoire includes roughly 350,000 distinct CDR3 sequences, about 12% of them detected once, and approximately 7.9% sits in the top ten. The same sample was also used in a study of yellow fever vaccine responses in identical twins.

The sample taken for sequencing was CD8+ T cells sorted from blood. Receptors originate from a woman between 18 and 29 years old in good health.

This clonotype was detected a few times. The rearrangement joins TRBV2 to TRBJ1-1; D is unclear. Germline loops: CDR1 SNHLY, CDR2 FYNNEI. CDR3 length: 11 amino acids. V was trimmed by 9 bases and J by 5 bases, leaving 10 bases between them. The CDR3: CASFWATEAFF. DNA of the CDR3: TGTGCCAGTTTCTGGGCAACTGAAGCTTTCTTT. Together with reference TRBV2 and TRBJ1-1, the CDR3 gives the full variable domain: EPEVTQTPSHQVTQMGQEVILRCVPISNHLYFYWYRQILGQKVEFLVSFYNNEISEKSEIFDDQFSVERPDGSNFTLKIRSTKLEDSAMYFCASFWATEAFFGQGTRLTVV.

V gene TRBV27 combines with J gene TRBJ2-2; 12 nucleotides line up with TRBD1. The ends lost 5 bases at V and 4 bases at J; junction bases unmatched: 11. This CDR3 spans 18 amino acids. Germline CDR1 is MNHEY and CDR2 is SMNVEV (reference sequence). CDR3 nucleotides: TGTGCCAGCAGTACATACCGGGACAGGGGGCGCCGCACCGGGGAGCTGTTTTTT. It is translated as CASSTYRDRGRRTGELFF.

This clonotype has at least ten counts. The CDR3 spells CSVEAMGQGRETQYF. DNA of the CDR3: TGCAGCGTTGAAGCCATGGGCCAGGGAAGAGAGACCCAGTACTTC. The chain links TRBV29-1 to TRBJ2-5, with D tentatively TRBD1 (5 bases). The V gene's germline CDR1 is SQVTM and CDR2 ANQGSEA. Trimming stripped 1 base from V and 4 bases from J, with 16 bases between. The CDR3 is made up of 15 amino acids. The whole variable domain, remainder taken from reference TRBV29-1 and TRBJ2-5, is SAVISQKPSRDICQRGTSLTIQCQVDSQVTMMFWYRQQPGQSLTLIATANQGSEATYESGFVIDKFPISRPNLTFSTLTVSNMSPEDSSIYLCSVEAMGQGRETQYFGPGTRLLVL.

There are many counts of this clonotype. V gene TRBV5-8 combines with J gene TRBJ2-7, with D perhaps matching TRBD1 or TRBD2 (7 bases each). The CDR3 covers 16 residues. The V end was cut by 0 bases, the J end by 2 bases, with 15 bases between. Germline loops: CDR1 SGHTS, CDR2 YDEGEE. CDR3 in DNA: TGTGCCAGCAGCTTGGGTCAGGGGAGGGGGCCCTACGAGCAGTACTTC. Translating it yields CASSLGQGRGPYEQYF.

This clonotype came up many times. The J gene is TRBJ2-7, the V gene TRBV15; tentatively, D is TRBD2 (5 bases). The CDR3 loop spans 14 amino acids. Germline lookup yields CDR1 LNHNV and CDR2 YYDKDF (reference sequence). Between the trimmed V and J ends, which lost 0 bases and 1 base, there was a span of 7 bases. The CDR3 spells CATSRDPGSYEQYV. DNA of the CDR3: TGTGCCACCAGCAGAGACCCGGGGTCCTACGAGCAGTACGTC.

This clonotype was found a few times. This sequence joins TRBV5-5 and TRBJ1-2; D might be TRBD1 (5 bases). The CDR3 covers 14 residues. The V gene's germline CDR1 is SGHKS and CDR2 YYEKEE (reference sequence). Between the trimmed V and J ends, which lost 2 bases and 2 bases, there was a span of 10 bases. The CDR3 is CASSLEWGNYGYTF. The CDR3 DNA is TGTGCCAGCAGCTTAGAATGGGGGAACTATGGCTACACCTTC. The full variable domain, in which reference TRBV5-5 and TRBJ1-2 provide the parts outside the CDR3, is DAGVTQSPTHLIKTRGQQVTLRCSPISGHKSVSWYQQVLGQGPQFIFQYYEKEERGRGNFPDRFSARQFPNYSSELNVNALLLGDSALYLCASSLEWGNYGYTFGSGTRLTVV.

The chain combines TRBV2 with TRBJ2-1; weak D call: TRBD2 (6 bases). This CDR3 is built from 16 residues. V lost 7 bases, J lost 4 bases, and 20 bases lay in between. Germline assignment: CDR1 SNHLY and CDR2 FYNNEI. The CDR3 sequence: CASNLSIRDSYNEQFF. CDR3 nucleotides: TGTGCCAGCAATCTCAGTATCCGGGACTCATACAATGAGCAGTTCTTC.

This clonotype has a count of ten or more. The J gene is TRBJ2-5, the V gene TRBV12-3 or TRBV12-4; D may be TRBD2 (6 bases). V shed 6 bases and J shed 1 base, with 18 bases lying between them. This CDR3 spans 16 amino acids. The CDR3 nucleotides are TGTGCCAGCAGCCCCCAGGAGGGCCCCTTCCAAGAGACCCAGTACTTC. This translates into CASSPQEGPFQETQYF.

The gene calls are TRBV20-1 and TRBJ2-1, with 9 bases aligning to TRBD1. Germline CDR1 DFQATT, CDR2 SNEGSKA (reference sequence). This CDR3 spans 15 amino acids. V lost 5 bases, J lost 8 bases, and 13 bases stayed unmatched. The CDR3 DNA is TGCAGTGCTCCAAGAGGGGGACAGGGATGGGATGAGCAGTTCTTC. It encodes CSAPRGGQGWDEQFF.

V and J are TRBV10-1 and TRBJ2-1; D tentatively reads TRBD1 or TRBD2 (5 bases each). The CDR3 has 17 residues. Trimming took off 3 bases at V and 5 bases at J, with 20 bases between the two ends. Germline loops: CDR1 WNHNN, CDR2 SYGVQD (reference sequence). CDR3 loop: CASSDSLGTKEDNEQFF. CDR3 in DNA: TGCGCCAGCAGTGACAGTCTGGGGACCAAGGAAGACAATGAGCAGTTCTTC.

This clonotype was seen only a few times. V and J are TRBV24-1 and TRBJ1-1; 9 bases align to TRBD1. The CDR3 is 13 residues long. Germline CDR1 KGHDR, CDR2 SFDVKD. Unmatched junction bases numbered 1, after V lost 9 bases and J lost 0 bases. The CDR3 region is CATRDRVNTEAFF. Here the CDR3 DNA reads TGTGCCACCCGGGACAGGGTGAACACTGAAGCTTTCTTT.

The J gene is TRBJ2-3, the V gene TRBV5-1, with 8 bases lining up with TRBD2. Germline CDR1 SGHRS, CDR2 YFSETQ. Losses at the gene ends were 2 bases for V and 4 bases for J; bases not matched to a gene: 6. CDR3 length equals 15 residues. The CDR3 region has the DNA TGCGCCAGCAGCTTCCTTGCCGGGGGGGCAGATACGCAGTATTTT. It translates to CASSFLAGGADTQYF.

This clonotype has at least ten counts. The chain carries TRBV4-1 and TRBJ2-2; TRBD2 agrees at 10 bases. CDR1 MGHRA and CDR2 YSYEKL come from the germline V gene. The V gene end was trimmed by 0 bases and the J gene end by 4 bases; junction bases not matched to a gene: 11. The CDR3 totals 19 residues. The CDR3 is CASSQEPAGGPWGTGELFF. The CDR3 nucleotides read TGCGCCAGCAGCCAAGAACCAGCGGGAGGGCCTTGGGGCACCGGGGAGCTGTTTTTT.

In its sample, this clonotype was seen a few times. This rearrangement joins TRBV7-9 to TRBJ2-7; possible D gene TRBD1, 6 bases. Trimming left V 4 bases short and J 2 bases short, with 18 bases between. CDR3 length: 16 residues. CDR1 SEHNR and CDR2 FQNEAQ come from the germline V gene (reference sequence). CDR3 sequence reads: CASSSTNRDNTYEQYF. The CDR3 coding sequence is TGTGCCAGCAGCTCCACCAACCGGGACAACACCTACGAGCAGTACTTC.

The chain links TRBV3-1 to TRBJ2-5; 7 nucleotides line up with TRBD1. The V and J ends lost 1 base and 4 bases, in that order; junction bases with no gene match: 6. From germline, CDR1 is LGHDT and CDR2 YNNKEL (reference sequence). This CDR3 spans 15 amino acids. CDR3: CASSQVVRGSETQYF. The CDR3 DNA sequence: TGTGCCAGCAGCCAAGTGGTCAGGGGGTCAGAGACCCAGTACTTC.

V usage is TRBV3-1 and J usage is TRBJ2-2; D is ambiguous. V was shortened by 3 bases and J by 4 bases, with 9 bases between the two germline ends. The length of the CDR3 is 14 residues. Germline V gives CDR1 LGHDT, CDR2 YNNKEL (reference sequence). The CDR3 loop is CASSQGSITGELFF. The DNA of the CDR3 is TGTGCCAGCAGCCAGGGATCCATCACCGGGGAGCTGTTTTTT.

This clonotype was seen more than once but under ten times. The rearrangement uses TRBV5-1 and TRBJ2-3, with D hard to call. The V gene's germline CDR1 is SGHRS and CDR2 YFSETQ. Trimming stripped 5 bases from V and 2 bases from J, with 12 bases between. This CDR3 region has 14 residues. CDR3 region: CASRRSGSTDTQYF. The CDR3 DNA reads as TGCGCCAGCAGAAGGTCAGGTTCCACAGATACGCAGTATTTT.

The rearrangement joins TRBV15 to TRBJ1-5; tentative D call: TRBD1 (5 bases). Germline loops: CDR1 LNHNV, CDR2 YYDKDF (reference sequence). The germline V and J ends were trimmed by 3 bases and 0 bases, with 6 bases remaining between them. The CDR3 sequence is 14 residues long. This CDR3 reads CATSRTDSNQPQHF. CDR3 DNA: TGTGCCACCAGCAGGACAGATAGCAATCAGCCCCAGCATTTT.

This clonotype was seen a handful of times. In DNA form, the CDR3 reads TGTGCCAGCAGCTCAAGGGACAGGGGTGAGGACAATGAGCAGTTCTTC. Its translation is CASSSRDRGEDNEQFF. The chain joins TRBV11-3 to TRBJ2-1, with TRBD1 matching 10 bases. Germline CDR1 and CDR2: SGHNT and YENEEA. The CDR3 extends over 16 amino acids. Losses at the gene ends were 4 bases for V and 5 bases for J; bases not matched to a gene: 8.

This clonotype was counted ten times or more. The chain recombines TRBV12-3 or TRBV12-4 with TRBJ2-7; D remains unclear. Trimming removed 3 bases at V and 2 bases at J, with 5 bases between. The CDR3 runs 12 residues. This CDR3 is CASSLFAYEQYF. The CDR3 nucleotides read TGTGCCAGCAGTTTGTTCGCCTACGAGCAGTACTTC.